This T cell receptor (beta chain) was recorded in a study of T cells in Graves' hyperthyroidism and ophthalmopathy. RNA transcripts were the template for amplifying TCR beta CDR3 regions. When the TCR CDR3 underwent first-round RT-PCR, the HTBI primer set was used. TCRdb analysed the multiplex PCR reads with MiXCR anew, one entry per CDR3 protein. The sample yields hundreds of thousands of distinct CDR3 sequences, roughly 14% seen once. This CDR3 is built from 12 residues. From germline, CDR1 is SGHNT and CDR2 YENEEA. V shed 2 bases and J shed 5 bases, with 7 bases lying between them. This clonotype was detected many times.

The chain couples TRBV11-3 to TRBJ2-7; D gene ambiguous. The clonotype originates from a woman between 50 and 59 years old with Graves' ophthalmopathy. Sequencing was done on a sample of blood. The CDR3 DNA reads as TGTGCCAGCAGCTTAATCACCCACGAGCAGTACTTC. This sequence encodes CASSLITHEQYF. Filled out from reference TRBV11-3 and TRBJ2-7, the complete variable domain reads EAGVVQSPRYKIIEKKQPVAFWCNPISGHNTLYWYLQNLGQGPELLIRYENEEAVDDSQLPKDRFSAERLKGVDSTLKIQPAELGDSAVYLCASSLITHEQYFGPGTRLTVT.